These 2 T cell receptor beta chains came from one sample sequenced in a study of control samples from healthy donors and cancer patients (TCRdb year 2020). Preparation of the library involved the immunoSEQ multiplex PCR assay. Here the immuneACCESS table is served through TCRdb, limited to in-frame sequences with V and J called. Missing clones are a known gap in these copies; in checked studies unresolved V genes cover under half, and the rest lacks a known reason. The sample table holds around 90,000 clones, of which 86% were seen once. The ten most abundant clones make up roughly 20% of the sample. Specimen: blood. The receptors stem from a man in his thirties or forties in good health.

The V call is TRBV7-6, the J call TRBJ2-5, with TRBD1 matching 7 bases. V lost 5 bases and J lost 1; bases outside the gene matches: 7. This CDR3 is built from 15 residues. The germline gives CDR1 SGHVS, CDR2 FNYEAQ. The CDR3 DNA sequence: TGTGCCAGCAGCGCCTGGGACAGTAGCCAAGAGACCCAGTACTTC. It codes for CASSAWDSSQETQYF. Variable domain in full (rest from reference TRBV7-6 and TRBJ2-5): GAGVSQSPRYKVTKRGQDVALRCDPISGHVSLYWYRQALGQGPEFLTYFNYEAQQDKSGLPNDRFSAERPEGSISTLTIQRTEQRDSAMYRCASSAWDSSQETQYFGPGTRLLVL.

This clone was seen only once. The chain recombines TRBV2 with TRBJ1-1; unclear D gene. The length of the CDR3 is 14 residues. The V gene lost 4 bases and the J gene lost 4 bases, with 13 bases spanning the gap. Germline CDR1 reads SNHLY; CDR2 reads FYNNEI. The CDR3 sequence: CASSVGPSGTEAFF. CDR3 DNA: TGTGCCAGCAGTGTAGGCCCGTCAGGCACTGAAGCTTTCTTT.